Following are 18 T cell receptor beta chains from one sample sequenced in a study of cytomegalovirus exposure and HLA in healthy donors. Primers for the PCR totalled 60 Vbeta and 13 Jbeta. Only in-frame clones appear in the TCRdb table, and some are missing; sequencing was by immunoSEQ multiplex PCR. The data hold approximately 85,000 clones, with about 80% observed a single time. The specimen sequenced was PBMCs. All receptors derive from a young man in good health and CMV-seronegative.

This CDR3 is CASSQVGQEGWGAFF. CDR3 DNA sequence: TGTGCCAGCAGCCAAGTGGGTCAGGAGGGGTGGGGTGCTTTCTTT. The V gene is TRBV4-2, the J gene TRBJ1-1, with D possibly TRBD1 on 5 matching bases. Trimming took off 1 base at V and 11 bases at J, with 20 bases between the two ends. This CDR3 region has 15 residues. Germline values: CDR1 LGHNA, CDR2 YNFKEQ.

The chain couples TRBV27 to TRBJ1-1, with D possibly being TRBD1 (6 bases). Germline CDR1 MNHEY, CDR2 SMNVEV (reference sequence). Between the trimmed V and J ends, which lost 8 bases and 1 base, there was a span of 23 bases. This CDR3 region has 17 residues. The CDR3 here is CASSRRGAFYSNTEAFF. The CDR3 DNA reads as TGTGCCAGCTCACGACGGGGGGCCTTTTATTCGAACACTGAAGCTTTCTTT.

The rearrangement uses TRBV9 and TRBJ2-7; 11 nucleotides match TRBD1. Trimming removed 1 base from V and 6 bases from J; junction bases left unmatched: 6. The germline V gene encodes CDR1 SGDLS and CDR2 YYNGEE. The CDR3 spans 15 residues. The CDR3, as DNA: TGTGCCAGCAGCGTAACTTCCGGGACAGGGGGCGAGCAGTACTTC. This translates into CASSVTSGTGGEQYF.

The chain has TRBV7-9 and TRBJ2-7, with 9 bases identical to TRBD1. This CDR3 contains 15 residues. V was clipped by 1 base and J by 5 bases; unmatched bases: 6. Germline CDR1 reads SEHNR; CDR2 reads FQNEAQ (reference sequence). The CDR3 DNA reads TGTGCCAGCAGCTTAGTCGGGACAGGGAAGAACGAGCAGTACTTC. Protein product: CASSLVGTGKNEQYF.

This chain uses TRBV2 with TRBJ2-3; 11 nucleotides line up with TRBD2. V lost 6 bases to trimming and J lost 3 bases; unmatched junction nucleotides: 2. Germline V CDR1 and CDR2: SNHLY, FYNNEI. CDR3 length equals 14 residues. This CDR3 is CASRTSGKTDTQYF. CDR3 coding DNA: TGTGCCAGCAGGACTAGCGGGAAAACAGATACGCAGTATTTT.

The sample holds a few counts of this clone. The chain is built from TRBV6-5 and TRBJ1-2; 10 bases agree with TRBD1. The CDR3 sequence is 16 residues long. V was clipped by 0 bases and J by 4 bases; unmatched bases: 5. Germline V CDR1 and CDR2: MNHEY, SVGAGI. CDR3 protein: CASSYSRTGGGYGYTF. The CDR3 DNA sequence: TGTGCCAGCAGTTACTCGAGGACAGGGGGGGGCTATGGCTACACCTTC.

The V call is TRBV2, the J call TRBJ1-2; D may be TRBD1 (5 bases). CDR3 length: 14 amino acids. The ends were cut back, 2 bases at V and 3 bases at J, with 10 bases in the middle. Germline loops: CDR1 SNHLY, CDR2 FYNNEI. The CDR3 DNA reads as TGTGCCAGCAGTGAACAGGGCACCCACTATGGCTACACCTTC. Its translation: CASSEQGTHYGYTF.

This chain joins TRBV5-1 and TRBJ1-6; the D is unclear. Trimming shortened V by 0 bases and J by 7 bases, and 17 bases separated the two germline ends. CDR1 and CDR2 from the germline V gene are SGHRS and YFSETQ. This CDR3 has 17 residues. CDR3 in amino acids: CASSLVGSGRKNSPLHF. Written as DNA, the CDR3 is TGCGCCAGCAGCTTGGTGGGGAGTGGCCGGAAGAATTCACCCCTCCACTTT.

This chain joins TRBV7-3 and TRBJ2-1, with 9 positions matching TRBD2. CDR3 size: 15 residues. The ends lost 6 bases at V and 2 bases at J; junction bases unmatched: 5. CDR1 is SGHTA and CDR2 is FQGTGA in the germline V gene. The CDR3 DNA is TGTGCCAGCAGTGGGGGACTAGCTACCTACAATGAGCAGTTCTTC. Protein sequence: CASSGGLATYNEQFF.

The V call is TRBV14, the J call TRBJ2-7; 7 bases fit TRBD1. CDR3 length: 12 residues. The germline V gene has CDR1 SGHDN and CDR2 FVKESK. Germline trimming cut 4 bases from V and 12 bases from J; bases unmatched to any gene: 9. The CDR3 DNA sequence: TGTGCCAGCAGCCGCCTTGGGGACAGCAGGTACTTC. This sequence encodes CASSRLGDSRYF.

The chain combines TRBV28 with TRBJ2-7, with no clear D. The germline CDR1 and CDR2 sequences are MDHEN and SYDVKM. V lost 2 bases and J 0 bases, leaving 5 bases between the germline ends. The CDR3 covers 13 residues. As DNA, the CDR3 is TGTGCCAGCAGTTTAACATTCTCCTACGAGCAGTACTTC. Protein sequence: CASSLTFSYEQYF.

V usage is TRBV7-3 and J usage is TRBJ1-1; maybe TRBD1 (5 bases). Germline CDR1 is SGHTA and CDR2 is FQGTGA. With 6 bases removed from V and 5 bases from J, the gap between germline ends came to 19 bases. This CDR3 comprises 15 residues. CDR3 sequence: CASSLGPIGGTEAFF. As DNA, the CDR3 is TGTGCCAGCAGTCTTGGGCCTATCGGGGGAACTGAAGCTTTCTTT.

The V gene is TRBV19, the J gene TRBJ2-5, with 9 nucleotides matching TRBD2. CDR3 length: 17 residues. With V trimmed by 5 bases and J by 0 bases, 10 bases remained unmatched. CDR1 is LNHDA and CDR2 is SQIVND in the germline V gene (reference sequence). CDR3: CASSDWWSGGYQETQYF. Here the CDR3 DNA reads TGTGCCAGTAGTGATTGGTGGAGCGGGGGGTACCAAGAGACCCAGTACTTC. The full variable domain, with the rest looked up from reference TRBV19 and TRBJ2-5, is DGGITQSPKYLFRKEGQNVTLSCEQNLNHDAMYWYRQDPGQGLRLIYYSQIVNDFQKGDIAEGYSVSREKKESFPLTVTSAQKNPTAFYLCASSDWWSGGYQETQYFGPGTRLLVL.

The genes are TRBV6-5 and TRBJ2-7; D gene ambiguous. The V end was cut by 4 bases, the J end by 3 bases, with 4 bases between. This CDR3 spans 11 amino acids. CDR1 and CDR2 from the germline V gene are MNHEY and SVGAGI. For the CDR3, the DNA is TGTGCCAGCAGTTCCCACTACGAGCAGTACTTC. It codes for CASSSHYEQYF.

The chain recombines TRBV5-6 with TRBJ2-6; no reliable D call. Germline lookup yields CDR1 SGHDT and CDR2 YYEEEE. The CDR3 is made up of 16 amino acids. The V end lost 2 bases, the J end lost 0 bases, and 9 bases lay between the germline ends. The CDR3 spells CASSFSPDSGANVLTF. The CDR3 coding sequence is TGTGCCAGCAGCTTCAGTCCAGACTCTGGGGCCAACGTCCTGACTTTC.

This clone appeared a few times. CDR3 sequence reads: CASSDTSGSYEQYF. CDR3 coding DNA: TGTGCCAGCAGCGACACTAGCGGGAGCTACGAGCAGTACTTC. The chain joins TRBV9 to TRBJ2-7, with 11 bases identical to TRBD2. With V trimmed by 3 bases and J by 3 bases, 2 bases remained unmatched. The CDR3 is made up of 14 amino acids. Germline V gene data show CDR1 as SGDLS and CDR2 as YYNGEE. Using reference TRBV9 and TRBJ2-7 for the parts outside the CDR3, the full variable domain is DSGVTQTPKHLITATGQRVTLRCSPRSGDLSVYWYQQSLDQGLQFLIQYYNGEERAKGNILERFSAQQFPDLHSELNLSSLELGDSALYFCASSDTSGSYEQYFGPGTRLTVT.

The rearrangement links TRBV6-1 to TRBJ2-3; 11 positions match TRBD1. The CDR3 consists of 17 residues. Per the germline V gene, CDR1 is MNHNS and CDR2 is SASEGT. Trimming cost V 0 bases and J 3 bases; bases outside gene matches: 5. CDR3: CASSEAIGTGGTDTQYF. CDR3 nucleotide sequence: TGTGCCAGCAGTGAAGCGATCGGGACAGGGGGGACAGATACGCAGTATTTT.

As regards this clone: This CDR3 is also generated by other DNA sequences in the sample. This chain connects TRBV5-1 to TRBJ1-1, with 10 bases fitting TRBD1. The CDR3 contains 13 residues. Unmatched junction bases numbered 0, after V lost 3 bases and J lost 4 bases. CDR1 and CDR2 from the germline V gene are SGHRS and YFSETQ. The chain's CDR3 is CASSWTGGTEAFF. The CDR3 nucleotides read TGCGCCAGCAGCTGGACAGGGGGCACTGAAGCTTTCTTT.